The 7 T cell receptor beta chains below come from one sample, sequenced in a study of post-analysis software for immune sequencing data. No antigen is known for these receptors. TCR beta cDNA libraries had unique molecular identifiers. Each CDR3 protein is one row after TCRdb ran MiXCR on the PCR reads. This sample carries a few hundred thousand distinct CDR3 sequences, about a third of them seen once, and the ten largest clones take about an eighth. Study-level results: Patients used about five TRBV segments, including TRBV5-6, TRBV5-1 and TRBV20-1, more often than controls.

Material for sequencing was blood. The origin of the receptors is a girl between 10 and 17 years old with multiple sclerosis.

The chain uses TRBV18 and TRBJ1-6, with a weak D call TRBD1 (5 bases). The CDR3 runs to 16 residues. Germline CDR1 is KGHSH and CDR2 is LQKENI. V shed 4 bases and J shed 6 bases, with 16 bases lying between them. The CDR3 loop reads CASSLSSPGANSPLHF. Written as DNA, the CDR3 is TGTGCCAGCTCACTTTCAAGTCCCGGGGCTAATTCACCCCTCCACTTT.

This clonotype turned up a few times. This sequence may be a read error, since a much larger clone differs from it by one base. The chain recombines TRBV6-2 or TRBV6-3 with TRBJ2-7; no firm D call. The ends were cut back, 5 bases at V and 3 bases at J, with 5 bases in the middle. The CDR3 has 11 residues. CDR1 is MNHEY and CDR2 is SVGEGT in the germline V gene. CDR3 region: CASSPFYEQYF. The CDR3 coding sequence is TGTGCCAGCAGTCCTTTCTACGAGCAGTACTTC.

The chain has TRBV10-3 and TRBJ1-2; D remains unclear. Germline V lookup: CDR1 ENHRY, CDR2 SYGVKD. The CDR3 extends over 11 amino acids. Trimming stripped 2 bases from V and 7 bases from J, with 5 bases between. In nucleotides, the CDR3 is TGTGCCATCAGTGAGGGGAGTGGCTACACCTTC. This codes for CAISEGSGYTF.

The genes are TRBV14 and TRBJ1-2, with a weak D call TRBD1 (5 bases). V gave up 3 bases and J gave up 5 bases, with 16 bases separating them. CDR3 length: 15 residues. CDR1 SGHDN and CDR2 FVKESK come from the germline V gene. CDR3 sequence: CASSQARDGGYGYTF. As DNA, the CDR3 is TGTGCCAGCAGCCAGGCCCGGGACGGAGGGTATGGCTACACCTTC.

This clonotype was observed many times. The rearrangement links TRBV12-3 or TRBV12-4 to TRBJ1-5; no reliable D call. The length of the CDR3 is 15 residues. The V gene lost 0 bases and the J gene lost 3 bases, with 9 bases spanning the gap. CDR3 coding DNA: TGTGCCAGCAGTTTAGCTGGTAGTTACAATCAGCCCCAGCATTTT. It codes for CASSLAGSYNQPQHF.

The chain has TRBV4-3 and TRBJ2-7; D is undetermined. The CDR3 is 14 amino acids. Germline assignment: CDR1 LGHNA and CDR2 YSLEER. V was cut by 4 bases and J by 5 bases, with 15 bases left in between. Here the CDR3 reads CASSPLERFDEQYF. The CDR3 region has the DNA TGCGCCAGCAGCCCTCTAGAAAGATTCGACGAGCAGTACTTC.

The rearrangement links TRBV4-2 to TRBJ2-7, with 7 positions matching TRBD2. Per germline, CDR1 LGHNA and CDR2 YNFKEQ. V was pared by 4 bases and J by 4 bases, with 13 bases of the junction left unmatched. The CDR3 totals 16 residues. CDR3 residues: CASSPAWGGSEYEQYF. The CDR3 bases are TGTGCCAGCAGCCCCGCCTGGGGGGGTAGCGAGTACGAGCAGTACTTC.